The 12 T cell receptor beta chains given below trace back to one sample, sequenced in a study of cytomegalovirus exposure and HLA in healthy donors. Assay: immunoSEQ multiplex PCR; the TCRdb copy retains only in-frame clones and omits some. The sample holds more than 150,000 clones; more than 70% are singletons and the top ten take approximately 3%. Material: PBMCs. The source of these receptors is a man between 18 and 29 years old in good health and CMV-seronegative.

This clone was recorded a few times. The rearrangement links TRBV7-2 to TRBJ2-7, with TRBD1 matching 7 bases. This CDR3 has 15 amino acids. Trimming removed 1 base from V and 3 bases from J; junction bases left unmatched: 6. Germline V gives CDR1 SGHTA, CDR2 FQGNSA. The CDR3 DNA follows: TGTGCCAGCAGCTTAGAAAGGGGGCAGGGCTACGAGCAGTACTTC. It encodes CASSLERGQGYEQYF. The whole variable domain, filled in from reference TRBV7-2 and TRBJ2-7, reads GAGVSQSPSNKVTEKGKDVELRCDPISGHTALYWYRQSLGQGLEFLIYFQGNSAPDKSGLPSDRFSAERTGGSVSTLTIQRTQQEDSAVYLCASSLERGQGYEQYFGPGTRLTVT.

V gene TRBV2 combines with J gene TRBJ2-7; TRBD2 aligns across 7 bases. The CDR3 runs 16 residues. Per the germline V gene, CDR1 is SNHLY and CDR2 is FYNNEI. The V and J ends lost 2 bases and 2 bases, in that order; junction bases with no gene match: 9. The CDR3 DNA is TGTGCCAGCAGTGAATGGGAGGCGGGAGTGCCCTACGAGCAGTACTTC. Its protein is CASSEWEAGVPYEQYF.

In DNA form, the CDR3 reads TGTGCCAGCAGCCCGACAGGGATACCCACTGAAGCTTTCTTT. Protein sequence: CASSPTGIPTEAFF. The chain uses TRBV2 and TRBJ1-1, with TRBD1 matching over 7 bases. The CDR3 extends over 14 amino acids. Unmatched junction bases numbered 8, after V lost 6 bases and J lost 4 bases. Germline-derived CDR1 and CDR2 are SNHLY and FYNNEI. The entire variable domain, with the rest obtained from reference TRBV2 and TRBJ1-1, is as follows: EPEVTQTPSHQVTQMGQEVILRCVPISNHLYFYWYRQILGQKVEFLVSFYNNEISEKSEIFDDQFSVERPDGSNFTLKIRSTKLEDSAMYFCASSPTGIPTEAFFGQGTRLTVV.

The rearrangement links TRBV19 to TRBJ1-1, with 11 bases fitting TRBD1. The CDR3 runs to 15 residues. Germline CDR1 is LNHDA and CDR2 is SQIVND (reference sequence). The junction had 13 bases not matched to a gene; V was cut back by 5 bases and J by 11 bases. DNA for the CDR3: TGTGCCAGTAGTCCAAGGACAGGGGGCAATCTGCGGGCTTTCTTT. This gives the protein CASSPRTGGNLRAFF.

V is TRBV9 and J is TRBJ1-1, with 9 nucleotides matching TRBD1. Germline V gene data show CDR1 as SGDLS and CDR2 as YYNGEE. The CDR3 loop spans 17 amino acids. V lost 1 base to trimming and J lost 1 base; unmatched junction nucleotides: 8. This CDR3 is CASSVSGTGNRNTEAFF. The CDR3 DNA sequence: TGTGCCAGCAGCGTATCAGGGACAGGGAACCGGAACACTGAAGCTTTCTTT.

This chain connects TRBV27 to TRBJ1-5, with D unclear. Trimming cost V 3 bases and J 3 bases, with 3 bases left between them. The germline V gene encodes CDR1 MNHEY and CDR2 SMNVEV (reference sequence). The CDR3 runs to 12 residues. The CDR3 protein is CASSFSNQPQHF. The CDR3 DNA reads TGTGCCAGCAGTTTCTCCAATCAGCCCCAGCATTTT.

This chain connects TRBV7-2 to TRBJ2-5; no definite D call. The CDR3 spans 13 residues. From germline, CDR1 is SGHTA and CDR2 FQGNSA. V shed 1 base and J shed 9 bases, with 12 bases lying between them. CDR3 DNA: TGTGCCAGCAGCTTAGAAGGAGCTCGGTCCCAGTACTTC. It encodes CASSLEGARSQYF.

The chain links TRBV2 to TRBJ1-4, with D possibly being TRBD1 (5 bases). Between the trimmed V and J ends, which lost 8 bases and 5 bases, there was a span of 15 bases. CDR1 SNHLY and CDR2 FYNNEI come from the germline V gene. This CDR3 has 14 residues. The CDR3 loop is CASHTDRDNEKLFF. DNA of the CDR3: TGTGCCAGCCACACAGACAGAGACAATGAAAAACTGTTTTTT.

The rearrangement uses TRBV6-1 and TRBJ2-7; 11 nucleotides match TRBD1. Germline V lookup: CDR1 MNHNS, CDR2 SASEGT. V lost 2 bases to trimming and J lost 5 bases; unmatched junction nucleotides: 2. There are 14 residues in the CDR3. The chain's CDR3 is CASSEPGQGDEQYV. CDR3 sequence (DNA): TGTGCCAGCAGTGAACCGGGACAGGGGGACGAGCAGTACGTC.

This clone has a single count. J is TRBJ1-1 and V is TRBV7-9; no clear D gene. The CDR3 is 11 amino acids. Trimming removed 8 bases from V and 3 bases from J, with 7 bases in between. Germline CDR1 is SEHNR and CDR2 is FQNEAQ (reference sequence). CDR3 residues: CASRRDTEAFF. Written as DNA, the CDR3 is TGTGCCAGCCGGCGGGACACTGAAGCTTTCTTT.

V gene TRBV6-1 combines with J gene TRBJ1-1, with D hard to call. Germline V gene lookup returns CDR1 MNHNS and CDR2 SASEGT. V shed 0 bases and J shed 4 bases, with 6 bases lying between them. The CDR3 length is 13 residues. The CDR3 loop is CASSEARSTEAFF. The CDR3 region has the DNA TGTGCCAGCAGTGAAGCGCGGTCCACTGAAGCTTTCTTT.

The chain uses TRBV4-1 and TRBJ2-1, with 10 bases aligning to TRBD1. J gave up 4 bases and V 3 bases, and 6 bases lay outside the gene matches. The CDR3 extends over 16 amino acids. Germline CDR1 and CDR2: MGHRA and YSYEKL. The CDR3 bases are TGCGCCAGCAGCCATCAGGGACAGGGGTTTTACAATGAGCAGTTCTTC. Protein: CASSHQGQGFYNEQFF.